The T cell receptor (beta chain) described here comes from a study of blood T cell repertoires in COVID-19. Study details: Material from acute and convalescent COVID-19 was sourced from the United States, Italy and Spain. PBMCs, B-cell-depleted T cells, or T cells provided the cDNA or gDNA that made up the material.

V lost 3 bases and J 5 bases, leaving 10 bases between the germline ends. The germline gives CDR1 LNHDA, CDR2 SQIVND (reference sequence). This CDR3 region has 13 residues. Per the authors' pipeline: Estimation of nucleated cell counts was performed using reference gene primer amplification. Only in-frame clones appear in the TCRdb table, and some are missing; sequencing was by immunoSEQ multiplex PCR. The V and J calls and the clone size are those of that table, but D and trimming were determined from the DNA. The sample holds tens of thousands of clones, over 75% seen once. The J gene is TRBJ1-2, the V gene TRBV19, with D perhaps TRBD1 (6 bases). Input material: peripheral blood. The receptor comes from a human donor in a cohort sampled during active COVID-19. CDR3 protein: CASSMVQGYGYTF. Written as DNA, the CDR3 is TGTGCCAGTAGTATGGTACAGGGTTATGGCTACACCTTC.